This T cell receptor beta chain was profiled in a study of human T cells and chemical hapten exposure. This clonotype was detected ten times or more. Its antigen is not identified. Time point described: pre-sensitization, week 0. The treatment was: therapeutic diphenylcyclopropenone sensitization with weekly scalp DPC. Venepuncture was done earlier than the placement of each patch test. Germline CDR1 and CDR2: MNHEY and SVGEGT. Trimming left V 3 bases short and J 0 bases short, with 9 bases between. This CDR3 region has 16 residues. Individual cDNA molecules each carried unique molecular identifiers attached by the library. TCRdb redid the calling of the RACE reads with MiXCR, one entry per CDR3 protein. The sample holds some 300,000 distinct CDR3 sequences; approximately 5.8% are singletons and the top ten take under 9.5%. Study-wide points: DPC sensitization did not alter TCRs above 1 in 1000 frequency.

Specimen: whole blood, collected in connection with sensitization to the hapten diphenylcyclopropenone (DPC). The sequence derives from a young woman with alopecia areata. Some clones in this sample may be carry-over from other donors' samples. V gene TRBV6-2 or TRBV6-3 combines with J gene TRBJ2-6; possibly TRBD2 for D (6 bases). The CDR3 sequence is CASSYDGGSGANVLTF. Here the CDR3 DNA reads TGTGCCAGCAGTTATGACGGGGGCTCTGGGGCCAACGTCCTGACTTTC.